Many counts were recorded for the clone carrying this T cell receptor (beta chain). Covering alpha and beta chains, TRAV- and TRBV-specific primers were used for the first-strand cDNA. With a V-primer adapter and a constant-region primer, TCRs were amplified for approximately 19 PCR cycles. Each CDR3 protein is one row after TCRdb ran MiXCR on the reads. The sample lists about 58,000 distinct CDR3 sequences, roughly 23% occurring once. The data stem from a study of low-dose radiotherapy and immunotherapy resistance in tumors. Background on the study: Doses of 0.5 Gy per fraction every 2 weeks, totaling 6.5 Gy, went to Cohort 1. Cohort 2, a group dosed every two weeks at 1 Gy per fraction, received 13 Gy in total over 26 weeks.

Time point noted: after trial treatment. The sample's treatment: LDRT plus nivolumab, ipilimumab, low-dose cyclophosphamide and aspirin (RACIN trial). The sequenced sample was PBMCs, obtained after low-dose radiotherapy plus immunotherapy. The TCR originated in a male donor with prostate cancer.

CDR3 bases: TGTGCCAGCAGTTTCATGGAATATGGCTACACCTTC. Translated, it gives CASSFMEYGYTF. The chain links TRBV12-3 or TRBV12-4 to TRBJ1-2; D call uncertain. The CDR3 sequence is 12 residues long. Deletions cut 3 bases from V and 5 bases from J, with 7 bases between.